The 17 T cell receptor beta chains in this list originate from one sample, sequenced in a study of T-cell reconstitution after alpha-beta-depleted transplantation in children. Unique molecular identifiers were used to barcode this TCRbeta library. Each CDR3 protein is one row after TCRdb ran MiXCR on the PCR reads. This sample has fewer than 1 million distinct CDR3 sequences, with approximately 15% found just once. Source: PBMCs, mostly from graft donor cells, taken 360 days after TCRalphabeta/CD19-depleted stem cell transplant. The receptors were sampled from a male patient aged 10 to 17 who had a stem cell transplant for acute lymphoblastic leukemia, so the T cells may come from the graft donor.

This clonotype was counted between two and nine times. The chain joins TRBV12-3 or TRBV12-4 to TRBJ2-7; maybe TRBD2 (6 bases). V was clipped by 6 bases and J by 2 bases, with 17 bases between them. This CDR3 has 15 amino acids. The CDR3 loop reads CASSRAGGKTYEQYF. CDR3 nucleotides: TGTGCCAGCAGCAGGGCTGGCGGGAAGACCTACGAGCAGTACTTC.

V gene TRBV5-1 combines with J gene TRBJ1-1; TRBD1 matches 8 bases. V lost 4 bases to trimming and J lost 6 bases; unmatched junction nucleotides: 17. The germline V gene encodes CDR1 SGHRS and CDR2 YFSETQ. CDR3 length: 17 residues. The CDR3 reads CASSTRTGRWGFSEAFF. Written as DNA, the CDR3 is TGCGCCAGCAGCACCCGGACAGGGAGGTGGGGTTTTTCTGAAGCTTTCTTT.

The V and J genes are TRBV6-1 and TRBJ2-5, with 10 bases identical to TRBD2. This CDR3 is 15 amino acids long. Germline V gives CDR1 MNHNS, CDR2 SASEGT. V was clipped by 6 bases and J by 5 bases; unmatched bases: 9. The CDR3 sequence is CASRATSGMSETQYF. CDR3 coding DNA: TGTGCCAGCAGGGCCACTAGCGGGATGAGCGAGACCCAGTACTTC.

There are many counts of this clonotype. V is TRBV3-1 and J is TRBJ2-5, with 7 bases identical to TRBD1. Germline CDR1 reads LGHDT; CDR2 reads YNNKEL (reference sequence). The V segment lost 5 bases and the J segment 2 bases; nucleotides outside the gene matches: 2. This CDR3 has 13 amino acids. The DNA of the CDR3 is TGTGCCAGCAGCTCGACAGGGCAAGAGACCCAGTACTTC. Translation gives CASSSTGQETQYF.

The chain combines TRBV2 with TRBJ2-1; D perhaps matches TRBD1 (6 bases). V was shortened by 11 bases and J by 4 bases, with 12 bases between the two germline ends. There are 12 residues in the CDR3. Germline-derived CDR1 and CDR2 are SNHLY and FYNNEI. The CDR3 here is CAGAQGYNEQFF. In DNA, the CDR3 is TGTGCCGGTGCGCAGGGGTACAATGAGCAGTTCTTC.

This clonotype showed up just a few times. The chain links TRBV9 to TRBJ2-5; D is unclear. Deletions cut 4 bases from V and 5 bases from J, with 12 bases between. Germline V gene sequence: CDR1 SGDLS, CDR2 YYNGEE. The CDR3 consists of 13 residues. The DNA of the CDR3 is TGTGCCAGCAGCCCCTTGCTGAGGGAGACCCAGTACTTC. It yields the protein CASSPLLRETQYF.

This clonotype appeared a few times. The chain joins TRBV20-1 to TRBJ2-3, with a weak D call TRBD2 (6 bases). Trimming removed 2 bases from V and 2 bases from J, with 14 bases in between. The CDR3 totals 15 residues. Germline CDR1 is DFQATT and CDR2 is SNEGSKA (reference sequence). The CDR3 nucleotides read TGCAGTGCTAGATTCTTCGGGACTGCCACAGATACGCAGTATTTT. Amino acid sequence: CSARFFGTATDTQYF.

In its sample, this clonotype was seen a few times. The rearrangement joins TRBV4-2 to TRBJ2-1, with TRBD2 matching over 9 bases. Unmatched junction bases numbered 9, after V lost 0 bases and J lost 3 bases. This CDR3 has 18 amino acids. Germline CDR1 reads LGHNA; CDR2 reads YNFKEQ. CDR3 coding DNA: TGTGCCAGCAGCCAAGATGGGCTAGCGGGACGACACTACAATGAGCAGTTCTTC. Residues: CASSQDGLAGRHYNEQFF.

The J gene is TRBJ1-1, the V gene TRBV19, with D perhaps TRBD1 (6 bases). Germline CDR1 LNHDA, CDR2 SQIVND (reference sequence). The CDR3 length is 15 residues. Trimming left V 1 base short and J 5 bases short, with 14 bases between. The chain's CDR3 is CASSIAQGRGTEAFF. CDR3 DNA: TGTGCCAGTAGTATAGCCCAGGGGCGCGGAACTGAAGCTTTCTTT.

This clonotype was counted ten times or more. V gene TRBV29-1 combines with J gene TRBJ2-2; D not certain. There are 12 residues in the CDR3. CDR1 and CDR2 (germline): SQVTM, ANQGSEA. V was pared by 7 bases and J by 4 bases, with 10 bases between. Here the CDR3 DNA reads TGCAGCGCTATGTGGGGCACCGGGGAGCTGTTTTTT. The encoded protein is CSAMWGTGELFF.

This clonotype was picked up a small number of times. This chain connects TRBV5-1 to TRBJ1-6, with D hard to call. Germline-derived CDR1 and CDR2 are SGHRS and YFSETQ. The CDR3 contains 14 residues. Trimming took off 0 bases at V and 5 bases at J, with 6 bases between the two ends. The CDR3 DNA reads as TGCGCCAGCAGCTTGGTACTAGATAATTCACCCCTCCACTTT. This translates into CASSLVLDNSPLHF.

This clonotype turned up a few times. The chain carries TRBV12-3 or TRBV12-4 and TRBJ2-7, with TRBD1 identical over 10 bases. The length of the CDR3 is 15 residues. Trimming at V came to 7 bases and at J to 9 bases, leaving 15 bases not matched to a gene. CDR3 nucleotides: TGTGCCAGCACCCTCTCCGGGACAGGGGAACGTGGGCAGTACTTC. It yields the protein CASTLSGTGERGQYF.

V usage is TRBV4-1 and J usage is TRBJ1-5, with D tentatively TRBD1 (6 bases). CDR1 and CDR2 from the germline V gene are MGHRA and YSYEKL. The length of the CDR3 is 17 residues. With 1 base removed from V and 3 bases from J, the gap between germline ends came to 16 bases. CDR3 loop: CASSQGGRGGPNQPQHF. CDR3 sequence (DNA): TGCGCCAGCAGCCAAGGAGGGAGGGGGGGCCCCAATCAGCCCCAGCATTTT.

The chain recombines TRBV7-6 with TRBJ2-2; D may be TRBD1 (6 bases). Germline loops: CDR1 SGHVS, CDR2 FNYEAQ. Trimming removed 5 bases from V and 5 bases from J, with 15 bases in between. The CDR3 sequence is 15 residues long. The CDR3: CASSLYLGQTGELFF. CDR3 sequence (DNA): TGTGCCAGCAGCCTGTACCTTGGACAGACCGGGGAGCTGTTTTTT.

This chain links TRBV12-5 with TRBJ2-1, with a weak D call TRBD2 (5 bases). Germline loops: CDR1 LGHNT, CDR2 FRNRAP. The V and J ends lost 2 bases and 5 bases respectively, with 13 bases between them. The CDR3 is made up of 15 amino acids. The CDR3 DNA sequence: TGTGCTAGTGGTTTGCAAGCGGCCCTAAACAATGAGCAGTTCTTC. The encoded protein is CASGLQAALNNEQFF.

This clonotype was recorded at least ten times. The chain is built from TRBV27 and TRBJ2-7, with D tentatively TRBD1 (6 bases). The CDR3 runs to 14 residues. Germline-derived CDR1 and CDR2 are MNHEY and SMNVEV (reference sequence). The V end lost 3 bases, the J end lost 2 bases, and 11 bases lay between the germline ends. For the CDR3, the DNA is TGTGCCAGCAGTTTGTCCGGACAGACCTACGAGCAGTACTTC. Translation gives CASSLSGQTYEQYF.

This chain joins TRBV5-5 and TRBJ2-7; TRBD2 agrees at 9 bases. The length of the CDR3 is 18 residues. Trimming at V came to 0 bases and at J to 6 bases, leaving 16 bases not matched to a gene. The germline CDR1 and CDR2 sequences are SGHKS and YYEKEE (reference sequence). The CDR3 protein is CASSLGPSGTLRRPEQYF. For the CDR3, the DNA is TGTGCCAGCAGCTTGGGGCCTAGCGGGACCTTACGAAGACCCGAGCAGTACTTC.